What follows are 5 T cell receptor beta chains derived from one specimen sequenced in a study of blood T cell repertoires in COVID-19. TCRdb's table, derived via immunoSEQ multiplex PCR, lists solely in-frame clones and lacks some. This sample has 410,000 or so clones, with about 89% found just once. Sequencing used peripheral blood. The receptors come from a woman in her thirties or forties with COVID-19, enrolled during active disease.

Of note for this clone: One junction end does not reproduce the germline sequence, and a read error may be involved. The V gene is TRBV7-7, the J gene TRBJ2-2; 8 nucleotides match TRBD2. Germline assignment: CDR1 SSHAT and CDR2 FNYEAQ (reference sequence). This CDR3 spans 16 amino acids. CDR3: CASSLGASGLTGELFF. DNA for the CDR3: TGTGCTAGCAGCTTAGGGGCTAGCGGGCTCACCGGGGAGCTGTTTTTT.

CDR3 loop: CASSLVGTEDEQYF. As DNA, the CDR3 is TGCGCCAGCAGCTTGGTGGGGACAGAGGACGAGCAGTACTTC. The V gene is TRBV5-1, the J gene TRBJ2-7, with 7 bases aligning to TRBD1. This CDR3 is built from 14 residues. Germline lookup yields CDR1 SGHRS and CDR2 YFSETQ. The V gene end was trimmed by 0 bases and the J gene end by 5 bases; junction bases not matched to a gene: 5.

V gene TRBV6-1 combines with J gene TRBJ1-2, with D hard to call. Trimming stripped 2 bases from V and 4 bases from J, with 17 bases between. CDR1 is MNHNS, CDR2 SASEGT, per germline. There are 16 residues in the CDR3. The CDR3 DNA reads as TGTGCCAGCAGTGAAACGACGGGAGTTAACGTCTATGGCTACACCTTC. As protein: CASSETTGVNVYGYTF.

This chain uses TRBV29-1 with TRBJ2-2, with 8 bases identical to TRBD1. V gave up 0 bases and J gave up 7 bases; unmatched junction bases: 13. This CDR3 contains 17 residues. In germline, CDR1 is SQVTM, CDR2 ANQGSEA. CDR3 sequence (DNA): TGCAGCGTTGAAGATTCAAGAGGCAGGGGGCAAAACGGGGAGCTGTTTTTT. It yields the protein CSVEDSRGRGQNGELFF.

The chain couples TRBV27 to TRBJ2-2; 14 nucleotides match TRBD2. The CDR3 extends over 17 amino acids. CDR1 and CDR2 (germline): MNHEY, SMNVEV (reference sequence). J gave up 2 bases and V 3 bases, and 2 bases lay outside the gene matches. DNA for the CDR3: TGTGCCAGCAGTTTGGGACTAGCGGGGGTAAACACCGGGGAGCTGTTTTTT. The encoded protein is CASSLGLAGVNTGELFF.